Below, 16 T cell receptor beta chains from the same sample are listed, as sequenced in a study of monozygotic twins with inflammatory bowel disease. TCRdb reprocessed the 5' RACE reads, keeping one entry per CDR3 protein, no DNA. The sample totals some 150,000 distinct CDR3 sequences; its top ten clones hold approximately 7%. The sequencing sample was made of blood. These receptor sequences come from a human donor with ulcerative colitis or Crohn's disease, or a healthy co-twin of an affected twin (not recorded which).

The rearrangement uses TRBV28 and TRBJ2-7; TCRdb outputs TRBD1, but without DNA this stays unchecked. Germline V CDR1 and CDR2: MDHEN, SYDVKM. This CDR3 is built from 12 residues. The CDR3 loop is CASSFRAYEQYF.

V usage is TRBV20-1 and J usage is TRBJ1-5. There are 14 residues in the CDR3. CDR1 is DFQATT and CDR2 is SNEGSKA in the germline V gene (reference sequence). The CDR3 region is CSAAGLQSNQPQHF.

CDR3 loop: CAISDPGQGPSSNTGELFF. The rearrangement links TRBV10-3 to TRBJ2-2; absent DNA, TCRdb's TRBD1 call cannot be checked. CDR1 and CDR2 from the germline V gene are ENHRY and SYGVKD. CDR3 length: 19 amino acids.

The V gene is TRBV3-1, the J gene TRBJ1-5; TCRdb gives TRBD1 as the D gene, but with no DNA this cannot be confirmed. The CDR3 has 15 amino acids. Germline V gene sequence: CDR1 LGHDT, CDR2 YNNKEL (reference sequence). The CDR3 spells CASSQDSGGNQPQHF.

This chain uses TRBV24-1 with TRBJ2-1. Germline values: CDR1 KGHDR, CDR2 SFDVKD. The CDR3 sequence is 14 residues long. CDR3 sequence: CATSDSHAYNEQFF.

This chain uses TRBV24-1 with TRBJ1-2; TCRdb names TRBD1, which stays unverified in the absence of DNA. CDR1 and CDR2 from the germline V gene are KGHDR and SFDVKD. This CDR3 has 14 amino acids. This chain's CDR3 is CATSDSSRGGGYTF.

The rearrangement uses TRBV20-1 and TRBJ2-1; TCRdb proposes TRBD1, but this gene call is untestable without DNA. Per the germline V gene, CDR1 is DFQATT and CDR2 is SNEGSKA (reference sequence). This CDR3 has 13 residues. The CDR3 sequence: CSARKTVNNEQFF.

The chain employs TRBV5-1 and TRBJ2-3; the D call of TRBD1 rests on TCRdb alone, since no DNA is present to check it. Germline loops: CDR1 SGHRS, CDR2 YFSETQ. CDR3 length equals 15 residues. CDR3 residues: CASSPSTHTGDTQYF.

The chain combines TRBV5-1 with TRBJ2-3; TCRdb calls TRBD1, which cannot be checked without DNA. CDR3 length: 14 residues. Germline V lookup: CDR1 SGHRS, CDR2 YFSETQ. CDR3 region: CASSNRTSTDTQYF.

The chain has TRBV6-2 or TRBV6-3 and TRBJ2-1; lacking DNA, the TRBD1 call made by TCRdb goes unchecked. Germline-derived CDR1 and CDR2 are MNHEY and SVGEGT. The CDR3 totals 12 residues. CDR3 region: CASSSAWGEQFF.

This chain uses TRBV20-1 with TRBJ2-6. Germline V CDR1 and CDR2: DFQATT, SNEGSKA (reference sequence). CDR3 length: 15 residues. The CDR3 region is CSATMTLSGANVLTF.

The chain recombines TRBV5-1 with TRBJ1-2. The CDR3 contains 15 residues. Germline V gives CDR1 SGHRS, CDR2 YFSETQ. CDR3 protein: CASSLSGENYYGYTF.

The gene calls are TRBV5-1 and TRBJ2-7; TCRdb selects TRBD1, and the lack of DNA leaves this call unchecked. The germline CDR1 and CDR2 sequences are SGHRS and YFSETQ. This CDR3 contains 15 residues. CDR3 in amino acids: CASSLSGTGSYEQYF.

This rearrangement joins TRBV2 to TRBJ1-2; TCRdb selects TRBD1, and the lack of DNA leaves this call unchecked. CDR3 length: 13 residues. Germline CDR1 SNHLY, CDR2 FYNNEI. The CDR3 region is CASSYTGSSGYTF. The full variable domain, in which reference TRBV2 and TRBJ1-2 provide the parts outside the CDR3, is EPEVTQTPSHQVTQMGQEVILRCVPISNHLYFYWYRQILGQKVEFLVSFYNNEISEKSEIFDDQFSVERPDGSNFTLKIRSTKLEDSAMYFCASSYTGSSGYTFGSGTRLTVV.

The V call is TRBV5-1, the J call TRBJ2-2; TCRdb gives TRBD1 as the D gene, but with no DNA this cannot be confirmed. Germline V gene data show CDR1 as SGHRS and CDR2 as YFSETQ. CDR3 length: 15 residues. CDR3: CASRYGQTNTGELFF. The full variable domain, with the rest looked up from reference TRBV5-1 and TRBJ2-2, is KAGVTQTPRYLIKTRGQQVTLSCSPISGHRSVSWYQQTPGQGLQFLFEYFSETQRNKGNFPGRFSGRQFSNSRSEMNVSTLELGDSALYLCASRYGQTNTGELFFGEGSRLTVL.

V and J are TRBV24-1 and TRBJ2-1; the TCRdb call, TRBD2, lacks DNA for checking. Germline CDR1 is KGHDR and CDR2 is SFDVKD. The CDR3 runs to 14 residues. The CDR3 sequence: CATSDSPRTHEQFF.